These 14 T cell receptor beta chains share one sample of origin, sequenced in a study of blood T cell repertoires in COVID-19 (TCRdb year 2020). To prepare the library, the immunoSEQ multiplex PCR assay was applied. This is the immuneACCESS table as TCRdb keeps it, with only in-frame sequences that have V and J called. A part of the clones is gone; compared with another copy, unresolved V genes explain less than half, and the rest is unexplained. Counted in this sample were approximately 70,000 clones; 80% to 95% of them appeared once. 2.6% of the sample goes to the ten largest clones. The sequenced sample was peripheral blood. The receptors come from a man aged 45-60 years with COVID-19, enrolled during active disease.

The rearrangement joins TRBV19 to TRBJ2-3; 7 bases are shared with TRBD1. Looked up from germline, CDR1 is LNHDA and CDR2 is SQIVND (reference sequence). J lost 5 bases, V lost 6 bases, and 5 bases had no gene match. CDR3 length: 13 amino acids. The CDR3 protein is CASRDRRGDTQYF. Here the CDR3 DNA reads TGTGCCAGTAGGGACAGGCGAGGAGATACGCAGTATTTT.

The chain combines TRBV30 with TRBJ1-1; D gene ambiguous. Germline V CDR1 and CDR2: GTSNPN, SVGIG (reference sequence). Trimming took 4 bases from V and 1 from J, leaving 10 bases between them. CDR3 length equals 13 residues. CDR3 nucleotides: TGTGCCTGGAATCAGAGGGAGAACACTGAAGCTTTCTTT. The encoded protein is CAWNQRENTEAFF.

The CDR3 nucleotides are TGTGCCAGCAGCCAAGATCCCGACAAAACAGATACGCAGTATTTT. Its protein product is CASSQDPDKTDTQYF. The chain links TRBV3-1 (or the pseudogene TRBV3-2) to TRBJ2-3, with D uncertain. The CDR3 is 15 amino acids. The V and J ends lost 0 bases and 3 bases respectively, with 10 bases between them. Germline lookup yields CDR1 LGHDT and CDR2 YNNKEL (reference sequence).

The chain joins TRBV5-1 to TRBJ1-1; 7 nucleotides agree with TRBD1. This CDR3 is 14 amino acids long. The germline V gene has CDR1 SGHRS and CDR2 YFSETQ. Trimming took 2 bases from V and 1 from J; bases not matched to a gene: 2. The CDR3 loop is CASSFGTENTEAFF. The DNA for the CDR3 is TGCGCCAGCAGCTTCGGGACAGAGAACACTGAAGCTTTCTTT.

This chain connects TRBV27 to TRBJ1-6, with 7 positions matching TRBD1. Trimming cost V 5 bases and J 4 bases; bases outside gene matches: 5. Germline CDR1 MNHEY, CDR2 SMNVEV (reference sequence). This CDR3 is built from 15 residues. CDR3 loop: CASSRGTDYNSPLHF. CDR3 nucleotides: TGTGCCAGCAGTCGCGGGACAGATTATAATTCACCCCTCCACTTT.

This chain uses TRBV27 with TRBJ2-2; 7 bases agree with TRBD1. The CDR3 sequence is 12 residues long. The junction had 2 bases not matched to a gene; V was cut back by 9 bases and J by 4 bases. Germline CDR1 and CDR2: MNHEY and SMNVEV (reference sequence). DNA of the CDR3: TGTGCCAGTACAGGGGTCACCGGGGAGCTGTTTTTT. Protein sequence: CASTGVTGELFF.

This clone showed up just once. The chain employs TRBV3-1 (or the pseudogene TRBV3-2) and TRBJ1-2; 7 bases fit TRBD1. V dropped 2 bases and J dropped 4; count of bases not matched to a gene: 1. The CDR3 is made up of 13 amino acids. Per the germline V gene, CDR1 is LGHDT and CDR2 is YNNKEL (reference sequence). The CDR3 nucleotides read TGTGCCAGCAGCCAAACAGGGGCCTATGGCTACACCTTC. Translating gives CASSQTGAYGYTF.

This chain joins TRBV6-4 and TRBJ1-6, with TRBD1 as a possible D gene (5 bases). Trimming left V 4 bases short and J 7 bases short, with 11 bases between. Germline V gives CDR1 MRHNA, CDR2 SNTAGT. The CDR3 sequence is 14 residues long. CDR3 sequence: CASSAGSANSPLHF. CDR3 bases: TGTGCCAGCAGTGCAGGGTCGGCAAATTCACCCCTCCACTTT.

The CDR3, as DNA: TGTGCCAGCAGTCCATACGACAGATTCAATCAGCCCCAGCATTTT. This sequence encodes CASSPYDRFNQPQHF. The chain is built from TRBV28 and TRBJ1-5; tentative D call: TRBD1 (5 bases). V was trimmed by 5 bases and J by 3 bases, leaving 14 bases between them. This CDR3 has 15 amino acids. Germline CDR1 MDHEN, CDR2 SYDVKM.

The chain has TRBV4-2 and TRBJ1-1; 12 positions match TRBD1. CDR3 length: 18 amino acids. The germline CDR1 and CDR2 sequences are LGHNA and YNFKEQ. J gave up 1 base and V 4 bases, and 10 bases lay outside the gene matches. CDR3 nucleotides: TGTGCCAGCAGCCTCGATGGGACAGGGGGCGCGGGGAACACTGAAGCTTTCTTT. Residues: CASSLDGTGGAGNTEAFF.

This clone was detected only once. V gene TRBV5-1 combines with J gene TRBJ1-2, with D possibly being TRBD1 (6 bases). This CDR3 is built from 15 residues. The ends were cut back, 5 bases at V and 5 bases at J, with 19 bases in the middle. The V gene's germline CDR1 is SGHRS and CDR2 YFSETQ. Here the CDR3 reads CASSVGEGQIYGYTF. CDR3 sequence (DNA): TGCGCCAGCAGTGTGGGGGAAGGACAGATATATGGCTACACCTTC.

The chain is built from TRBV11-2 and TRBJ2-1, with 7 bases fitting TRBD1. The CDR3 spans 14 residues. Germline CDR1 is SGHAT and CDR2 is FQNNGV. V shed 5 bases and J 1 base; nucleotides not matched to a gene: 2. CDR3 residues: CASSPGGSYNEQFF. The CDR3 DNA is TGTGCCAGCAGCCCAGGGGGTTCCTACAATGAGCAGTTCTTC.

The V call is TRBV3-1 (or the pseudogene TRBV3-2), the J call TRBJ2-2, with D possibly TRBD2 on 6 matching bases. This CDR3 comprises 15 residues. V lost 3 bases, J lost 5 bases, and 13 bases lay in between. CDR1 LGHDT and CDR2 YNNKEL come from the germline V gene (reference sequence). The CDR3 sequence is CASSHRDWYTGELFF. CDR3 nucleotides: TGTGCCAGCAGCCACCGGGACTGGTATACCGGGGAGCTGTTTTTT.

The genes are TRBV7-9 and TRBJ2-1; TRBD2 is a possible D gene (6 bases). CDR3 size: 14 residues. Germline V CDR1 and CDR2: SEHNR, FQNEAQ (reference sequence). V lost 5 bases and J 1 base, leaving 9 bases between the germline ends. CDR3 coding DNA: TGTGCCAGCAGCGCCGGGAGTTCCTACAATGAGCAGTTCTTC. Translated: CASSAGSSYNEQFF.